A selection of T cell receptor beta chains follows, all from one sample in a study of glioma-infiltrating T cells after dendritic cell vaccination. Assay: immunoSEQ multiplex PCR; the TCRdb copy retains only in-frame clones and omits some. Among 50,000 to 60,000 clones listed, about 80% were seen once. The specimen was blood, collected after dendritic cell vaccination. These receptors all come from a human donor with glioblastoma. CDR3s include the opening cysteine and the closing phenylalanine or tryptophan. A D gene is named only where the DNA matches it firmly. For some rows the clone size is stated as once, few or many, or as a class when expanded; others skip it.

TRBV7-8	TRBJ1-1	.	.	TGTGCCAGCAGCCTGAACTCGGGGGTCATGAACACTGAAGCTTTCTTT	CASSLNSGVMNTEAFF
TRBV4-1	TRBJ2-7	.	TRBD1	TGCGCCAGCAGCCAAGATCGGGGACAGGGTACCTACGAGCAGTACTTC	CASSQDRGQGTYEQYF
TRBV18	TRBJ1-1	.	.	TGTGCCAGCTCAGGAACGGGGGACACTGAAGCTTTCTTT	CASSGTGDTEAFF
TRBV6-1	TRBJ1-1	few	.	TGTGCCAGCAGTGGACAGGCCGACAAAGGAGCTTTCTTT	CASSGQADKGAFF
TRBV2	TRBJ2-1	.	TRBD2	TGTGCCAGCAGTGAGGAGCGGGGGAGTCCCTACAATGAGCAGTTCTTC	CASSEERGSPYNEQFF
TRBV19	TRBJ2-5	.	TRBD2	TGTGCCAGTAGTGACGGGACTAGCGGACGTTTGTTGGAGACCCAGTACTTC	CASSDGTSGRLLETQYF
TRBV5-1	TRBJ2-5	.	TRBD2	TGCGCCAGCAGCTTGCGCGGGGGGGAAGAGACCCAGTACTTC	CASSLRGGEETQYF
TRBV5-1	TRBJ1-2	.	TRBD1	TGCGCCAGCAGCCACGGACAGGGGCCCTATGGCTACACCTTC	CASSHGQGPYGYTF
TRBV5-1	TRBJ2-7	.	.	TGCGCCAGCAGCTTTCGGGGGACAGCCGCTCCTCGGCAGTACTTC	CASSFRGTAAPRQYF
TRBV7-6	TRBJ1-5	.	TRBD1	TGTGCCAGCAGCGCGGAAGGGGGGGACAGGTACAATCAGCCCCAGCATTTT	CASSAEGGDRYNQPQHF
TRBV25-1	TRBJ1-1	.	.	TGTGCCAGCAGGGGAGAGGGAAACACTGAAGCTTTCTTT	CASRGEGNTEAFF
TRBV6-6	TRBJ2-7	.	TRBD1	TGTGCCAGCAGAATCCGGGACAGGGGGGTGAACGAGCAGTACTTC	CASRIRDRGVNEQYF
TRBV7-8	TRBJ1-2	.	.	TGTGCCAGCAGCTTATTAGCTAACTATGGCTACACCTTC	CASSLLANYGYTF
TRBV7-7	TRBJ2-5	.	TRBD2	TGTGCTAGCAGCTCCCCCGGGAGGGGCCAAGAGACCCAGTACTTC	CASSSPGRGQETQYF
TRBV7-8	TRBJ2-2	few	.	TGTGCCAGCACCTATCAGGGTTCCGGGGAGCTGTTTTTT	CASTYQGSGELFF
TRBV7-9	TRBJ1-6	.	TRBD1	TGTGCCAGCAGCCTTCCCTCGACAGGGGTTGGCTCACCCCTCCACTTT	CASSLPSTGVGSPLHF
TRBV19	TRBJ2-6	.	.	TGTGCCAGTAGTATTAGATCTCGTAGGAGGAGCTCTGGGGCCAACGTCCTGACTTTC	CASSIRSRRRSSGANVLTF
TRBV5-1	TRBJ1-1	.	.	TGCGCCAGCAGCTTGAGGGGGGGGACTGAAGCTTTCTTT	CASSLRGGTEAFF
TRBV2	TRBJ1-1	.	TRBD1	TGTGCCAGCAGTGACAACAGGGGTTGGACTGAAGCTTTCTTT	CASSDNRGWTEAFF
TRBV27	TRBJ2-1	.	.	TGTGCCAGCAGTACACAGGGCCAGCAGTTCTTC	CASSTQGQQFF
TRBV7-8	TRBJ2-7	.	.	TGTGCCAGCAACCATCGGTGGAACCGGCGGGCCGAGCAGTACTTC	CASNHRWNRRAEQYF
TRBV5-8	TRBJ1-1	.	TRBD1	TGTGCCAGCAGCTTTGGGACAGGGGTTCGGGACACTGAAGCTTTCTTT	CASSFGTGVRDTEAFF
TRBV6-1	TRBJ2-7	.	TRBD1	TGTGCCAACGGAAAGACAGGGAGTTTGGACGAGCAGTACTTC	CANGKTGSLDEQYF
TRBV5-6	TRBJ2-5	.	TRBD1	TGTGCCAGCTTTACTAACAGGGGGCCGGACCCACAAGAGACCCAGTACTTC	CASFTNRGPDPQETQYF
TRBV5-4	TRBJ2-5	.	TRBD2	TGTGCCAGCAGCTTGGCTAGCGGGGGGACCGAGACCCAGTACTTC	CASSLASGGTETQYF
TRBV4-2	TRBJ2-2	.	TRBD2	TGTGCCAGCAGCCAAGCGGGGGGGAACACCGGGGAGCTGTTTTTT	CASSQAGGNTGELFF